A single sample is the source of the 26 T cell receptor beta chains below, sequenced in a study of blood T cell repertoires in COVID-19. TCRdb's table, derived via immunoSEQ multiplex PCR, lists solely in-frame clones and lacks some. In the table there are approximately 150,000 clones, 75% to 85% of which are singletons. The sequencing sample was made of peripheral blood. These receptors all stem from a woman aged 45-60 years with acute or convalescent COVID-19.

This clone was seen just once. The rearrangement links TRBV7-3 to TRBJ2-1; a possible D gene is TRBD1 (5 bases). Germline CDR1 reads SGHTA; CDR2 reads FQGTGA. This CDR3 spans 12 amino acids. V gave up 5 bases and J gave up 7 bases, with 9 bases separating them. CDR3 DNA sequence: TGTGCCAGCAGCGCTTCAGGGAATGAGCAGTTCTTC. Amino acid sequence: CASSASGNEQFF.

The chain employs TRBV6-6 and TRBJ1-6; tentative D call: TRBD1 (6 bases). Germline V gene data show CDR1 as MNHNY and CDR2 as SVGAGI (reference sequence). The ends were cut back, 7 bases at V and 1 base at J, with 11 bases in the middle. The length of the CDR3 is 15 residues. Here the CDR3 reads CASTTGQSYNSPLHF. The CDR3 DNA is TGTGCCAGCACCACCGGACAGTCCTATAATTCACCCCTCCACTTT.

The chain combines TRBV5-1 with TRBJ2-1, with D maybe TRBD2 (5 bases). The germline V gene has CDR1 SGHRS and CDR2 YFSETQ. Trimming cost V 0 bases and J 11 bases, with 9 bases left between them. There are 12 residues in the CDR3. CDR3 sequence reads: CASSLDAGKQFF. The DNA of the CDR3 is TGCGCCAGCAGCTTGGATGCGGGTAAGCAGTTCTTC.

J is TRBJ2-3 and V is TRBV27; D gene unclear. Trimming pared 5 bases from V and 6 bases from J, leaving 12 bases between. Germline CDR1 and CDR2: MNHEY and SMNVEV (reference sequence). This CDR3 region has 13 residues. CDR3 coding DNA: TGTGCCAGCAGTCTACCCTTAAGCGATACGCAGTATTTT. Its protein is CASSLPLSDTQYF.

This chain joins TRBV4-3 and TRBJ1-2; tentatively, D is TRBD1 (5 bases). Trimming removed 2 bases at V and 0 bases at J, with 13 bases between. Germline V gene data show CDR1 as LGHNA and CDR2 as YSLEER. The CDR3 is made up of 16 amino acids. The CDR3: CASSQSQQVANYGYTF. CDR3 nucleotide sequence: TGCGCCAGCAGCCAAAGCCAACAGGTGGCTAACTATGGCTACACCTTC.

This chain joins TRBV6-5 and TRBJ1-1; 9 bases are a match to TRBD1. V gave up 2 bases and J gave up 5 bases; unmatched junction bases: 6. The CDR3 has 15 residues. Germline lookup yields CDR1 MNHEY and CDR2 SVGAGI. CDR3 sequence (DNA): TGTGCCAGCAGTTACGGAGGGACAGGGAATACTGAAGCTTTCTTT. Protein sequence: CASSYGGTGNTEAFF.

The table lists this clone with a count of one. The V and J genes are TRBV3-1 (or the pseudogene TRBV3-2) and TRBJ2-3, with D unresolved. V shed 6 bases and J shed 6 bases, with 13 bases lying between them. The CDR3 covers 13 residues. Germline-derived CDR1 and CDR2 are LGHDT and YNNKEL (reference sequence). DNA for the CDR3: TGTGCCAGCAGACACAATCAGCGTGATACGCAGTATTTT. Amino acids: CASRHNQRDTQYF.

The V call is TRBV5-1, the J call TRBJ2-3; a possible D gene is TRBD1 (6 bases). In germline, CDR1 is SGHRS, CDR2 YFSETQ. The CDR3 runs 17 residues. V lost 1 base and J lost 0, with 15 bases in between. This chain's CDR3 is CASSLLGIQGSTDTQYF. The CDR3 DNA reads TGCGCCAGCAGCTTGTTAGGGATACAGGGAAGCACAGATACGCAGTATTTT.

The chain is built from TRBV9 and TRBJ1-4; 7 bases fit TRBD1. The germline CDR1 and CDR2 sequences are SGDLS and YYNGEE. The V segment lost 4 bases and the J segment 3 bases; nucleotides outside the gene matches: 9. The CDR3 is 16 residues long. CDR3 nucleotide sequence: TGTGCCAGCAGCCAAGGAGGGGGCGCCTCTAATGAAAAACTGTTTTTT. Its protein is CASSQGGGASNEKLFF.

The chain uses TRBV29-1 and TRBJ1-2, with 7 nucleotides matching TRBD1. The CDR3 loop spans 13 amino acids. Losses at the gene ends were 5 bases for V and 5 bases for J; bases not matched to a gene: 8. Germline-derived CDR1 and CDR2 are SQVTM and ANQGSEA. CDR3 DNA sequence: TGCAGCGTTTCCTCCGGGACAGCTTATGGCTACACCTTC. Residues: CSVSSGTAYGYTF.

The genes are TRBV2 and TRBJ2-1; the match to TRBD2 covers 9 bases. Trimming cost V 6 bases and J 9 bases; bases outside gene matches: 18. This CDR3 region has 17 residues. The germline CDR1 and CDR2 sequences are SNHLY and FYNNEI. The CDR3 region has the DNA TGTGCCAGCAGAGACGACGGGACTAGCATTATTGGAGGTGAGCAGTTCTTC. Its protein is CASRDDGTSIIGGEQFF.

The chain has TRBV10-3 and TRBJ1-3; 8 nucleotides match TRBD1. V was clipped by 11 bases and J by 0 bases; unmatched bases: 6. CDR1 and CDR2 (germline): ENHRY, SYGVKD. The CDR3 runs to 14 residues. The DNA for the CDR3 is TGTGCCTCCCGCGGACAGGGCTCTGGAAACACCATATATTTT. Amino acids: CASRGQGSGNTIYF.

The chain is built from TRBV28 and TRBJ1-1; D unclear. The CDR3 runs to 13 residues. Trimming pared 6 bases from V and 1 base from J, leaving 9 bases between. CDR1 is MDHEN, CDR2 SYDVKM, per germline. This CDR3 reads CASRREPNTEAFF. Written as DNA, the CDR3 is TGTGCCAGCAGACGGGAACCGAACACTGAAGCTTTCTTT.

The chain links TRBV7-3 to TRBJ2-1; 7 bases line up with TRBD1. The CDR3 sequence is 13 residues long. Germline lookup yields CDR1 SGHTA and CDR2 FQGTGA. V dropped 5 bases and J dropped 6; count of bases not matched to a gene: 4. Here the CDR3 DNA reads TGTGCCAGCAGCCAGACAGGGAGCAATGAGCAGTTCTTC. It specifies CASSQTGSNEQFF.

This clone was observed a few times. The chain uses TRBV7-2 and TRBJ1-2; TRBD1 agrees at 9 bases. Germline V CDR1 and CDR2: SGHTA, FQGNSA. The CDR3 contains 17 residues. V lost 3 bases to trimming and J lost 4 bases; unmatched junction nucleotides: 12. Here the CDR3 reads CASSLSGTGTDGYGYTF. CDR3 DNA: TGTGCCAGCAGCTTGTCCGGGACAGGGACCGACGGCTATGGCTACACCTTC. Looking up the rest from reference TRBV7-2 and TRBJ1-2 gives the full variable domain: GAGVSQSPSNKVTEKGKDVELRCDPISGHTALYWYRQSLGQGLEFLIYFQGNSAPDKSGLPSDRFSAERTGGSVSTLTIQRTQQEDSAVYLCASSLSGTGTDGYGYTFGSGTRLTVV.

V is TRBV11-1 and J is TRBJ2-7, with a weak D call TRBD1 (5 bases). V was trimmed by 5 bases and J by 6 bases, leaving 11 bases between them. CDR3 length: 12 residues. Germline V gene data show CDR1 as SGHAT and CDR2 as FQDESV (reference sequence). For the CDR3, the DNA is TGTGCCAGCAGCCCCCAGGGATTCGAGCAGTACTTC. Encoded protein: CASSPQGFEQYF.

This clone was counted at least ten times. The chain combines TRBV7-9 with TRBJ1-2; the match to TRBD1 covers 11 bases. The CDR3 length is 15 residues. The junction had 3 bases not matched to a gene; V was cut back by 2 bases and J by 4 bases. Germline V gene lookup returns CDR1 SEHNR and CDR2 FQNEAQ (reference sequence). The CDR3, as DNA: TGTGCCAGCAGCTTATCCGGGACAGGGGGCTATGGCTACACCTTC. It translates to CASSLSGTGGYGYTF.

V gene TRBV19 combines with J gene TRBJ1-4; the D is unclear. The ends were cut back, 2 bases at V and 8 bases at J, with 12 bases in the middle. Per the germline V gene, CDR1 is LNHDA and CDR2 is SQIVND (reference sequence). The CDR3 is made up of 14 amino acids. In nucleotides, the CDR3 is TGTGCCAGTAGTATATTCGGGATTAGAGAAAAACTGTTTTTT. It codes for CASSIFGIREKLFF.

This chain connects TRBV4-2 to TRBJ2-1; TRBD1 agrees at 7 bases. The CDR3 has 16 residues. V trimming: 0 bases; J trimming: 4 bases; junction bases outside the gene matches: 6. The germline V gene has CDR1 LGHNA and CDR2 YNFKEQ. The CDR3 DNA follows: TGTGCCAGCAGCCAAGAAATAACAGGGGTATACAATGAGCAGTTCTTC. Translating it yields CASSQEITGVYNEQFF.

The CDR3: CATSPWTSGANEQFF. CDR3 sequence (DNA): TGTGCCACCAGTCCCTGGACTAGCGGGGCCAATGAGCAGTTCTTC. This sequence joins TRBV24-1 and TRBJ2-1; 12 nucleotides match TRBD2. The germline V gene has CDR1 KGHDR and CDR2 SFDVKD. J was trimmed by 6 bases and V by 6 bases; bases with no gene match: 5. This CDR3 region has 15 residues.

The chain links TRBV5-1 to TRBJ2-7, with 11 bases matching TRBD2. CDR3 length: 16 residues. Germline CDR1 and CDR2: SGHRS and YFSETQ. Trimming at V came to 1 base and at J to 3 bases, leaving 6 bases not matched to a gene. CDR3 in DNA: TGCGCCAGCAGCTTGAGCCTAGCGGGGGGCGTCTACGAGCAGTACTTC. The encoded protein is CASSLSLAGGVYEQYF.

V gene TRBV15 combines with J gene TRBJ1-6, with unresolved D. Looked up from germline, CDR1 is LNHNV and CDR2 is YYDKDF (reference sequence). Trimming cost V 5 bases and J 8 bases, with 25 bases left between them. This CDR3 comprises 18 residues. CDR3 DNA sequence: TGTGCCACCAGCCGCCAAGCGGGAAGAGGGAGGTTCGATTCACCCCTCCACTTT. It encodes CATSRQAGRGRFDSPLHF.

The V gene is TRBV7-2, the J gene TRBJ1-5; a weak D match, TRBD1 (5 bases). V was shortened by 2 bases and J by 9 bases, with 8 bases between the two germline ends. This CDR3 region has 12 residues. CDR1 is SGHTA and CDR2 is FQGNSA in the germline V gene. This chain's CDR3 is CASSLQGPPQHF. For the CDR3, the DNA is TGTGCCAGCAGCTTACAGGGTCCGCCCCAGCATTTT.

This chain uses TRBV3-1 (or the pseudogene TRBV3-2) with TRBJ2-7, with a tentative D call TRBD2 (7 bases). V lost 4 bases, J lost 2 bases, and 15 bases lay in between. Germline V gene sequence: CDR1 LGHDT, CDR2 YNNKEL (reference sequence). This CDR3 region has 15 residues. The CDR3 sequence is CASSPRGARTYEQYF. The CDR3 nucleotides are TGTGCCAGCAGCCCCCGGGGGGCGAGAACCTACGAGCAGTACTTC.

The V and J genes are TRBV7-8 and TRBJ1-3; TRBD1 agrees at 9 bases. Trimming at V came to 5 bases and at J to 8 bases, leaving 10 bases not matched to a gene. The CDR3 runs to 15 residues. Germline V gene data show CDR1 as SGHVS and CDR2 as FQNEAQ. Written as DNA, the CDR3 is TGTGCCAGCAGCCATGGATCGGACAGGGGATACACCATATATTTT. Translated: CASSHGSDRGYTIYF. The full variable domain, in which reference TRBV7-8 and TRBJ1-3 provide the parts outside the CDR3, is GAGVSQSPRYKVAKRGQDVALRCDPISGHVSLFWYQQALGQGPEFLTYFQNEAQLDKSGLPSDRFFAERPEGSVSTLKIQRTQQEDSAVYLCASSHGSDRGYTIYFGEGSWLTVV.

DNA for the CDR3: TGTGCCAGCAGTTACTCACCAACTAGCGGGGGGCCCTCGGTTGCAGATACGCAGTATTTT. Protein product: CASSYSPTSGGPSVADTQYF. The J gene is TRBJ2-3, the V gene TRBV6-2 or TRBV6-3; 12 bases match TRBD2. V gave up 0 bases and J gave up 4 bases; unmatched junction bases: 14. The CDR3 runs to 20 residues. From germline, CDR1 is MNHEY and CDR2 SVGEGT.